A selection of T cell receptor beta chains follows, all from one sample in a study of vaccination and CD4 T cells after COVID-19. TCRdb fed the PCR reads into MiXCR, producing one record per CDR3 protein. The sample contains some 18,000 distinct CDR3 sequences, about 60% of which appear only once. The input for sequencing was CD4+ T cells from blood, taken after SARS-CoV-2 vaccination. The origin of the receptors is a human donor who had recovered from COVID-19. CDR3s include the opening cysteine and the closing phenylalanine or tryptophan.

v_call cdr3_aa
TRBV28 CASTSTYRGPETQYF
TRBV7-3 CASSLKSPGDTGELFF
TRBV11-2 CASSLGGGVPSQYF
TRBV7-9 CASSGPGEFYEQYF
TRBV7-2 CASSSPGQTIYGYTF
TRBV20-1 CSASQGGQGGSPLHF
TRBV6-5 CASSFDPGQINSPLHF
TRBV20-1 CSASLAGVGRVEQYF
TRBV28 CASIQGREDNEQFF
TRBV11-3 CASSLRGYNEQFF
TRBV20-1 CSANPRTDEQFF
TRBV5-4 CASSAWSTSTDTQYF
TRBV6-2/TRBV6-3 CASTRTSAYEQYF
TRBV20-1 CSAKESGGAYEQYF
TRBV11-2 CASSTQETQYF
TRBV10-3 CAISQSPGTSGSSTDTQYF
TRBV27 CASSTRQGDGYTF
TRBV7-8 CASSTGAQTLVYNEQFF
TRBV6-5 CASSYRPGKETIYF
TRBV20-1 CSVSLGGIADQPQHF
TRBV20-1 CSASIAASGRGETQYF
TRBV19 CASSIQGSYNEQFF
TRBV2 CASSDGYSGNTIYF
TRBV15 CATSTRAGGANQPQHF
TRBV10-3 CAISTSGYSYEQYF
TRBV20-1 CSVGQRDTNQPQHF
TRBV20-1 CSARALGGPTYEQYF
TRBV20-1 CSARDIGGNEQFF
TRBV11-2 CASSYPGGRAGGYTF
TRBV7-8 CASSLVLGGNMNTEAFF
TRBV7-3 CASSLYAGGRSSTGELFF
TRBV6-1 CASRGQYSNQPQHF
TRBV5-1 CASSSSGTALSYEQYF
TRBV20-1 CSSTTSGTSRTDTQYF
TRBV2 CASTLGLSNQPQHF
TRBV6-1 CASRGTGADSPLHF
TRBV20-1 CSARSAGGTDEQFF
TRBV11-1 CASSLGVGGRASETQYF
TRBV20-1 CSAADLYEQYF
TRBV7-7 CASSKGLAEDTQYF
TRBV20-1 CSASPGTEAFF
TRBV12-3/TRBV12-4 CASSLDVSSGANVLTF
TRBV6-5 CASSSDRGLETQYF
TRBV7-9 CASGYTDTQYF
TRBV27 CASSFSLAGPYEQYF
TRBV11-2 CASSSAGQGLAKNIQYF
TRBV7-2 CASSLAREETQYF
TRBV7-2 CASSLAEAADTQYF
TRBV2 CASRGQGGTDTQYF
TRBV5-1 CASSYAPSGTDTQYF
TRBV7-8 CASSFQFWDNEQFF
TRBV7-8 CASSWDRESQPQHF